This T cell receptor (beta chain) was identified during a study of blood T cell repertoires in COVID-19. Study-wide background: Spain, Italy and the United States supplied samples that represented acute and convalescent COVID-19. The analysed material was cDNA or gDNA that came from T cells, B-cell-depleted T cells, or PBMCs.

The authors' processing: Reference gene primers were amplified, and this amplification served to estimate nucleated cell counts. The table came from immunoSEQ multiplex PCR; TCRdb's copy has only in-frame clones and leaves some out. D and trimming were read from the DNA, whereas the V and J calls and clone size are those reported in that table. Of about 190,000 clones listed, around nine tenths are singletons. This sequence was found in a young man with acute or convalescent COVID-19. Sequenced input: peripheral blood.

The CDR3 coding sequence is TGTGCCACCAGTGATTTGGGAGGCGGGGGCACAGATACGCAGTATTTT. Translated, it gives CATSDLGGGGTDTQYF. The rearrangement joins TRBV24-1 to TRBJ2-3; TRBD2 might be the D (6 bases). Germline V gene data show CDR1 as KGHDR and CDR2 as SFDVKD. The V and J ends lost 0 bases and 1 base respectively, with 10 bases between them. There are 16 residues in the CDR3.